The rows below give T cell receptor beta chains drawn from one sample of a study of beta chain features in type 1 diabetes. TCRdb's table, derived via immunoSEQ multiplex PCR, lists solely in-frame clones and lacks some. The sample includes around 300,000 clones, about 15% of them seen just once. The sample taken for sequencing was naive CD4+ T cells from blood. These receptors originate from a man between 18 and 35 years old with type 1 diabetes. Both conserved end residues are part of each CDR3. D genes are given only for firm matches. Some rows mark clone size as missing; the rest say once, few, many or name a class of expanded clone.

V gene	J gene	D gene	clone size	CDR3 protein	CDR3 DNA
TRBV6-4	TRBJ1-1	-	-	CASRSYGITAFF	TGTGCCAGCCGCTCGTACGGGATCACGGCTTTCTTT
TRBV5-1	TRBJ2-7	TRBD1	-	CASSTRQGSYEQYF	TGCGCCAGCAGCACCAGACAGGGTTCCTACGAGCAGTACTTC
TRBV30	TRBJ2-1	-	few	CAWSVRGEQFF	TGTGCCTGGAGTGTGCGGGGCGAGCAGTTCTTC
TRBV4-3	TRBJ2-7	-	few	CASSQDLGGPYEQYF	TGCGCCAGCAGCCAAGATCTCGGGGGGCCCTACGAGCAGTACTTC
TRBV28	TRBJ2-1	TRBD2	-	CASSLLAGSYNEQFF	TGTGCCAGCAGTTTACTAGCGGGAAGCTACAATGAGCAGTTCTTC
TRBV5-1	TRBJ2-3	-	-	CASSLGGGFTDTQYF	TGCGCCAGCAGCTTGGGGGGAGGCTTCACAGATACGCAGTATTTT
TRBV5-4	TRBJ2-1	TRBD1	-	CASDDRVTSEQFF	TGTGCCAGCGACGACAGGGTTACAAGTGAGCAGTTCTTC
TRBV11-2	TRBJ2-5	-	-	CASSPFQETQYF	TGTGCCAGCAGCCCATTCCAAGAGACCCAGTACTTC
TRBV30	TRBJ1-5	-	-	CAWSVLKRNDQPQHF	TGTGCCTGGAGTGTGCTTAAGAGGAATGATCAGCCCCAGCATTTT
TRBV30	TRBJ2-7	-	few	CAWSNDRSYEQYF	TGTGCCTGGAGTAACGACAGATCCTACGAGCAGTACTTC
TRBV30	TRBJ1-6	TRBD1	-	CAWGGQGRYSPLHF	TGTGCCTGGGGAGGACAGGGACGGTATTCACCCCTCCACTTT
TRBV19	TRBJ2-1	-	few	CASSIGRSRNEQFF	TGTGCCAGTAGTATTGGCAGGTCTCGCAATGAGCAGTTCTTC
TRBV4-3	TRBJ1-4	-	few	CASSQDGTQRANEKLFF	TGCGCCAGCAGCCAAGACGGGACCCAGCGGGCTAATGAAAAACTGTTTTTT
TRBV15	TRBJ2-1	TRBD2	few	CATSRWTSGKGNEQFF	TGTGCCACCAGCAGGTGGACTAGCGGGAAAGGTAATGAGCAGTTCTTC
TRBV5-1	TRBJ1-2	TRBD1	-	CASSLSLGTGPRGYTF	TGCGCCAGCAGCTTGTCTCTCGGGACAGGGCCTCGAGGCTACACCTTC
TRBV28	TRBJ1-1	-	-	CASSLDRMEAFF	TGTGCCAGCAGTTTAGACAGAATGGAAGCTTTCTTT